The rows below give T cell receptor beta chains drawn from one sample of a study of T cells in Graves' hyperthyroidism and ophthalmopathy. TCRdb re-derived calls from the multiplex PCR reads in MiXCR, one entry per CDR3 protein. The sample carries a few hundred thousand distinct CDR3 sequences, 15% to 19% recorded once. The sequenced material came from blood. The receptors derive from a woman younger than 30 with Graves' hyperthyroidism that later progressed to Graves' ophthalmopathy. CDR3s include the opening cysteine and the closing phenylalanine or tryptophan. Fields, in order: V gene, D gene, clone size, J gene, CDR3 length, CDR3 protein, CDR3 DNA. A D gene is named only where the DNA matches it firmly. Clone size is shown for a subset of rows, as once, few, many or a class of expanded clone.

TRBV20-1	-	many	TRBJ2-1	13	CSVSRAYGNEQFF	TGCAGTGTCAGCAGGGCCTATGGCAATGAGCAGTTCTTC
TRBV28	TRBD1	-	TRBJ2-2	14	CASRRDSGTGELFF	TGTGCCAGCAGAAGGGACAGCGGCACCGGGGAGCTGTTTTTT
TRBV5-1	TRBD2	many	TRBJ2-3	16	CASSINPSGRTDTQYF	TGCGCCAGCAGCATCAACCCTAGCGGCCGCACAGATACGCAGTATTTT
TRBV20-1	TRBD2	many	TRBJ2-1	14	CSAWTSGSGNEQFF	TGCAGTGCCTGGACTAGCGGGAGTGGAAATGAGCAGTTCTTC
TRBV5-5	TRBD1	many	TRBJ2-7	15	CASSPKTGGQYEQYF	TGTGCCAGCAGCCCCAAGACAGGGGGCCAGTACGAGCAGTACTTC
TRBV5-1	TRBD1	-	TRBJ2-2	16	CASSSGQGRNTGELFF	TGCGCCAGCAGCTCCGGACAGGGGAGAAACACCGGGGAGCTGTTTTTT
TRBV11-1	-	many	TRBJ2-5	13	CASSLGTLETQYF	TGTGCCAGCAGCTTAGGGACCCTAGAGACCCAGTACTTC
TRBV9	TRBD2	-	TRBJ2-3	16	CVSSVDGSGSGDTQYF	TGTGTCAGCAGCGTAGACGGTAGCGGGAGTGGAGATACGCAGTATTTT
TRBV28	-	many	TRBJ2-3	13	CASSALLVGTQYF	TGTGCCAGCAGTGCCCTACTAGTCGGCACGCAGTATTTT
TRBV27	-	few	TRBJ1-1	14	CASSLPRITTEAFF	TGTGCCAGCAGTTTACCCAGGATTACCACTGAAGCTTTCTTT